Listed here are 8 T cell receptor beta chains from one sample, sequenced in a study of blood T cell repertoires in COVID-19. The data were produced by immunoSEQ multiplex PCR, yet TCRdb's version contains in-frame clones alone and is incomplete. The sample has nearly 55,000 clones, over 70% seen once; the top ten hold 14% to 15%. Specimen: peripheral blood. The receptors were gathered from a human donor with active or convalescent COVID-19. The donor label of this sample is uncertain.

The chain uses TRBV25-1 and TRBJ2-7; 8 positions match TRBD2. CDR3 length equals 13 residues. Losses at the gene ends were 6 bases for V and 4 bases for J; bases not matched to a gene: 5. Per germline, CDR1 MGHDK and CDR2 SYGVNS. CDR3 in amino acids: CASRRASGYEQYF. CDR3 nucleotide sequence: TGTGCCAGCAGGCGGGCTAGCGGGTACGAGCAGTACTTC.

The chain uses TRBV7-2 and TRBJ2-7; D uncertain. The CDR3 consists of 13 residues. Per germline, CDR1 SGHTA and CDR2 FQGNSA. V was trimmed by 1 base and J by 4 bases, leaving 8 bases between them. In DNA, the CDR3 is TGTGCCAGCAGCTTAGATAGACAATACGAGCAGTACTTC. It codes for CASSLDRQYEQYF.

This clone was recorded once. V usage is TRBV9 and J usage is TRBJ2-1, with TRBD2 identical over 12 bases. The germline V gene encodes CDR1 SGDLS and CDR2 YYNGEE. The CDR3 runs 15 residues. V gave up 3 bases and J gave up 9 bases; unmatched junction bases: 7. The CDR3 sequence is CASSARLAGVAEQFF. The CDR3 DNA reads TGTGCCAGCAGCGCCCGACTAGCGGGAGTGGCTGAGCAGTTCTTC.

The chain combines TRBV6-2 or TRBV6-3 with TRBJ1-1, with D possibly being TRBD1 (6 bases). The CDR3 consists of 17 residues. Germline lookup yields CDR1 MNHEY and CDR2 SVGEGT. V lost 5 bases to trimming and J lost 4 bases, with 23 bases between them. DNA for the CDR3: TGTGCCAGCAGTATTCTAACGACAGGCGGGAGGGGCACTGAAGCTTTCTTT. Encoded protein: CASSILTTGGRGTEAFF.

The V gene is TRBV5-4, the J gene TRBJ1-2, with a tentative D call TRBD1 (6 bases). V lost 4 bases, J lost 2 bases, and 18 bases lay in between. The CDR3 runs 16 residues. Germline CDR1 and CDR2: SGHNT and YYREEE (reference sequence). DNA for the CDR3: TGTGCCAGCAGCCGCCCGACAGGAGAAACCAACTATGGCTACACCTTC. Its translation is CASSRPTGETNYGYTF.

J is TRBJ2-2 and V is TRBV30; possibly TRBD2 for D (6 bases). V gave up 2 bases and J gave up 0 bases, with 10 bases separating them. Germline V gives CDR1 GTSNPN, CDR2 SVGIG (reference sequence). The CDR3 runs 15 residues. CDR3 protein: CAWSWAGTNTGELFF. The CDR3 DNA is TGTGCCTGGAGTTGGGCGGGAACGAACACCGGGGAGCTGTTTTTT. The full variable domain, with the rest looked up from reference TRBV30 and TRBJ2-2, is SQTIHQWPATLVQPVGSPLSLECTVEGTSNPNLYWYRQAAGRGLQLLFYSVGIGQISSEVPQNLSASRPQDRQFILSSKKLLLSDSGFYLCAWSWAGTNTGELFFGEGSRLTVL.

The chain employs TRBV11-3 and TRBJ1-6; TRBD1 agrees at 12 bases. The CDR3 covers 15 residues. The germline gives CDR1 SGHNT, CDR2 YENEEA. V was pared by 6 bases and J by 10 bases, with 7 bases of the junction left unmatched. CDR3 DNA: TGTGCCAGCAGTCGGGACAGGGGGCTAGTCTCACCCCTCCACTTT. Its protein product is CASSRDRGLVSPLHF.

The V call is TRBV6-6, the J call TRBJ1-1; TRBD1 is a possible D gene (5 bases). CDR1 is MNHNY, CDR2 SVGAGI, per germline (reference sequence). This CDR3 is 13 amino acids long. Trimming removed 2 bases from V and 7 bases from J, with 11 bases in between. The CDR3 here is CASSYPRVLEAFF. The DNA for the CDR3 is TGTGCCAGCAGTTACCCCAGGGTGCTTGAAGCTTTCTTT.